The 14 T cell receptor beta chains given below trace back to one sample, sequenced in a study of CD8 T cells in ankylosing spondylitis. These receptors are not linked to any known antigen. Findings and caveats of the study: It appeared that ankylosing spondylitis blood was characterized by a TCR beta motif of roughly 8 highly homologous variants.

TCRdb called the 5' RACE reads again in MiXCR, with one record for every CDR3 protein. The data hold 400,000 to 450,000 distinct CDR3 sequences, with over 15% observed a single time. Sequenced sample: blood, either unsorted or a sorted T cell fraction (not recorded which). The receptors stem from a male donor with ankylosing spondylitis.

This rearrangement joins TRBV18 to TRBJ2-7; the D gene could be TRBD1 or TRBD2 (5 bases each). Per germline, CDR1 KGHSH and CDR2 LQKENI. The CDR3 is 14 residues long. The germline V and J ends were trimmed by 1 base and 6 bases, with 13 bases remaining between them. The DNA of the CDR3 is TGTGCCAGCTCACCACAAACAGGAGGCTCCGAGCAGTACTTC. This sequence encodes CASSPQTGGSEQYF.

In its sample, this clonotype was seen many times. The genes are TRBV9 and TRBJ2-7; D unclear. The CDR3 has 13 residues. Trimming took 3 bases from V and 7 from J, leaving 14 bases between them. Germline CDR1 SGDLS, CDR2 YYNGEE. CDR3 in DNA: TGTGCCAGCAGCGCCGGTCTCCCTAATGAGCAGTACTTC. It is translated as CASSAGLPNEQYF.

In its sample, this clonotype was seen a few times. The chain has TRBV2 and TRBJ2-5; 10 bases match TRBD2. V trimming: 4 bases; J trimming: 4 bases; junction bases outside the gene matches: 0. This CDR3 is 13 amino acids long. Germline V gives CDR1 SNHLY, CDR2 FYNNEI. CDR3 DNA: TGTGCCAGCAGTGCTAGCGGGAGAGAGACCCAGTACTTC. This translates into CASSASGRETQYF.

The V call is TRBV2, the J call TRBJ2-1, with TRBD2 matching over 8 bases. J lost 2 bases, V lost 3 bases, and 6 bases had no gene match. This CDR3 contains 16 residues. Germline loops: CDR1 SNHLY, CDR2 FYNNEI. The CDR3 loop reads CASSDAAAGAYNEQFF. CDR3 coding DNA: TGTGCCAGCAGTGATGCGGCAGCGGGGGCCTACAATGAGCAGTTCTTC.

The CDR3 coding sequence is TGTGCCAGCACGGCGAACTCGGGCTACACCTTC. Translating it yields CASTANSGYTF. V is TRBV2 and J is TRBJ1-2; D remains unclear. The CDR3 has 11 residues. Germline assignment: CDR1 SNHLY and CDR2 FYNNEI. V shed 7 bases and J shed 8 bases, with 11 bases lying between them.

The rearrangement joins TRBV10-3 to TRBJ1-1; the D gene is possibly TRBD1 (5 bases). Germline V gene data show CDR1 as ENHRY and CDR2 as SYGVKD. The CDR3 loop spans 16 amino acids. The germline V and J ends were trimmed by 6 bases and 1 base, with 18 bases remaining between them. DNA of the CDR3: TGTGCCATCAGGCTCAATGGGGCAGGGACGAACACTGAAGCTTTCTTT. Its translation is CAIRLNGAGTNTEAFF.

V gene TRBV24-1 combines with J gene TRBJ2-1; a possible D gene is TRBD1 (7 bases). V was clipped by 3 bases and J by 4 bases, with 21 bases between them. The CDR3 spans 18 residues. Germline-derived CDR1 and CDR2 are KGHDR and SFDVKD. In nucleotides, the CDR3 is TGTGCCACCAGTGATGCCTCAGGGGGGTCAGCGACTTACAATGAGCAGTTCTTC. Its translation is CATSDASGGSATYNEQFF.

This clonotype was picked up a small number of times. The chain combines TRBV7-8 with TRBJ2-7; 9 bases map to TRBD2. This CDR3 has 18 residues. J was trimmed by 2 bases and V by 5 bases; bases with no gene match: 16. Germline lookup yields CDR1 SGHVS and CDR2 FQNEAQ. CDR3 nucleotide sequence: TGTGCCAGCAGCCTAGAAGCCGTGGGGCTAGCGGGGACCTACGAGCAGTACTTC. Its protein is CASSLEAVGLAGTYEQYF.

There are a few counts of this clonotype. This chain joins TRBV5-1 and TRBJ2-3, with TRBD2 identical over 12 bases. CDR3 size: 16 residues. The trim removed 1 base at V and 3 bases at J, leaving 3 bases unmatched. The germline CDR1 and CDR2 sequences are SGHRS and YFSETQ. The CDR3 spells CASSLMLAGGTDTQYF. The CDR3, as DNA: TGCGCCAGCAGCTTGATGCTAGCGGGGGGGACAGATACGCAGTATTTT.

This clonotype showed up just a few times. The chain carries TRBV5-1 and TRBJ2-3; the match to TRBD2 covers 7 bases. Germline-derived CDR1 and CDR2 are SGHRS and YFSETQ. CDR3 length: 16 residues. V dropped 4 bases and J dropped 2; count of bases not matched to a gene: 10. CDR3 nucleotides: TGCGCCAGCAGCGAAACCGGGACTACATCCACAGATACGCAGTATTTT. It encodes CASSETGTTSTDTQYF.

This clonotype was detected a few times. The chain carries TRBV9 and TRBJ2-3; 11 bases are a match to TRBD2. V trimming: 6 bases; J trimming: 4 bases; junction bases outside the gene matches: 7. This CDR3 spans 15 amino acids. The germline CDR1 and CDR2 sequences are SGDLS and YYNGEE. The CDR3 sequence: CASNKGLAGADTQYF. CDR3 sequence (DNA): TGTGCCAGCAACAAAGGACTAGCGGGTGCAGATACGCAGTATTTT.

There are a few counts of this clonotype. The chain recombines TRBV9 with TRBJ1-3; D is unclear. The V end lost 2 bases, the J end lost 0 bases, and 6 bases lay between the germline ends. The CDR3 is 14 amino acids. Germline loops: CDR1 SGDLS, CDR2 YYNGEE. CDR3 loop: CASSVRNSGNTIYF. The DNA for the CDR3 is TGTGCCAGCAGCGTCAGGAACTCTGGAAACACCATATATTTT. The full variable domain, completed using reference TRBV9 and TRBJ1-3, is DSGVTQTPKHLITATGQRVTLRCSPRSGDLSVYWYQQSLDQGLQFLIQYYNGEERAKGNILERFSAQQFPDLHSELNLSSLELGDSALYFCASSVRNSGNTIYFGEGSWLTVV.

This clonotype has more than one count but fewer than ten. This chain links TRBV12-3 or TRBV12-4 with TRBJ1-2, with 9 positions matching TRBD1. This CDR3 comprises 16 residues. J lost 5 bases, V lost 2 bases, and 9 bases had no gene match. Here the CDR3 DNA reads TGTGCCAGCAGTTTATCGCGGCCTGGACAGGGGTATGGCTACACCTTC. Translation: CASSLSRPGQGYGYTF.

This clonotype came up a few times. This sequence joins TRBV20-1 and TRBJ2-7; 9 bases match TRBD1. The CDR3 consists of 14 residues. CDR1 is DFQATT and CDR2 is SNEGSKA in the germline V gene (reference sequence). Losses at the gene ends were 2 bases for V and 6 bases for J; bases not matched to a gene: 8. This chain's CDR3 is CSARPQGAGPEQYF. CDR3 bases: TGCAGTGCTAGACCACAGGGGGCAGGACCCGAGCAGTACTTC.